Below, one TCR beta chain is given with its context. Germline V CDR1 and CDR2: SGHNT, YENEEA. The CDR3 totals 15 residues. V was pared by 3 bases and J by 0 bases, with 2 bases of the junction left unmatched. This specimen belongs to a study of regulatory T cells in long-lasting Graves disease. Time point here: newly diagnosed GD, antithyroid drugs for less than 3 months. Construction of the TCR library relied on RNA isolated from PBMCs. Sequencing libraries for TCR beta were prepared with iRepertoire HTBI primers and Arm-PCR of CDR3 regions. TCRdb re-called the multiplex PCR reads with MiXCR, one entry per CDR3 protein. This table has about 440,000 distinct CDR3 sequences, roughly 15% appearing once. These data also formed part of another study, on T cells in Graves' hyperthyroidism and ophthalmopathy. According to that study: Patients aged 18 to 65 had newly diagnosed hyperthyroidism of under 2 months' duration. Criteria for exclusion of patients were uncontrolled infection, other autoimmune disease, pregnancy or lactation.

V usage is TRBV11-3 and J usage is TRBJ2-3; TRBD2 aligns across 8 bases. The source was peripheral blood mononuclear cells (PBMCs), collected at new diagnosis, from a patient treated with antithyroid drugs. This sequence was found in a woman aged 18-30 years with Graves disease. DNA of the CDR3: TGTGCCAGCAGCTTTTTAGCGGGGAGCACAGATACGCAGTATTTT. Its protein is CASSFLAGSTDTQYF.